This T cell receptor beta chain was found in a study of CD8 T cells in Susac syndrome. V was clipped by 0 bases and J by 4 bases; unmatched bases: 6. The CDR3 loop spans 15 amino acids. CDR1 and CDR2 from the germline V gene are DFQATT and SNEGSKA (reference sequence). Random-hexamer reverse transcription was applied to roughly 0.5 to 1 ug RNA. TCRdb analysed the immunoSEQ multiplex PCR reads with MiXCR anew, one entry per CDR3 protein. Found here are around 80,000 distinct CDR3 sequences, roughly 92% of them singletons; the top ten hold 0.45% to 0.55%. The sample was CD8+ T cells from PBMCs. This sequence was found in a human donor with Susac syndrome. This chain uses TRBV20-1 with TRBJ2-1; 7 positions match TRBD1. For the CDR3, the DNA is TGCAGTGCTAGAGATCCGAGACAGGGATACAATGAGCAGTTCTTC. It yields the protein CSARDPRQGYNEQFF.